This entry concerns a single T cell receptor beta chain. Relative to the germline gene, one junction end is altered; a read error may explain this. The sample comes from a study of blood T cell repertoires in COVID-19. The CDR3 length is 15 residues. Germline-derived CDR1 and CDR2 are LNHDA and SQIVND (reference sequence). Original processing notes: Estimated nucleated cell counts came from reference gene primer amplification. Assay: immunoSEQ multiplex PCR; the TCRdb copy retains only in-frame clones and omits some. V and J calls and clone size are those listed in that table; D and trimming were worked out from the DNA. This sample has roughly 390,000 clones, with approximately 89% found just once. Patients from Seattle were sampled longitudinally, starting during active infection.

The genes are TRBV19 and TRBJ1-6, with 11 bases aligning to TRBD1. Specimen: peripheral blood. This receptor was obtained from a woman aged 25 to 45 with COVID-19, enrolled during active disease. CDR3: CVSSTRTGGRSPLHF. CDR3 coding DNA: TGTGTCAGTAGTACCAGGACAGGGGGCAGGTCACCCCTCCACTTT.